This record concerns one T cell receptor beta chain sequence. Its antigen is undetermined. Original handling: Filtering differed since immunoSEQ provided only junctions, with no quality scores. Assay: immunoSEQ multiplex PCR; the TCRdb copy retains only in-frame clones and omits some. From that table come the V and J calls and clone size; the DNA was used to work out D and trimming. The table records about 1 million clones, approximately 72% of them present only once. This record comes from a study of shared clonotypes between healthy human individuals. Regarding the study as a whole: Between several donors, naive CD4 clonotypes were shared at a level of about 5%. Sorted-subset sequencing, rarefaction showed, was incomplete despite large depth.

Germline CDR1 SGHDT, CDR2 YYEEEE. This CDR3 is built from 14 residues. J gave up 4 bases and V 4 bases, and 4 bases lay outside the gene matches. This receptor was obtained from a man between 18 and 29 years old in good health. The V and J genes are TRBV5-6 and TRBJ1-4, with 7 bases lining up with TRBD1. The sequencing sample was made of memory CD4+ T cells sorted from blood. Subset described: CD45RA-negative fraction. This chain's CDR3 is CASSEGQYNEKLFF. The CDR3 nucleotides are TGTGCCAGCAGCGAGGGACAGTATAATGAAAAACTGTTTTTT.